The sequence of this T cell receptor (beta chain) was determined in a study of early T cells in non-severe SARS-CoV-2 infection. The CDR3 has 17 residues. Germline loops: CDR1 LGHDT, CDR2 YNNKEL (reference sequence). Germline trimming cut 4 bases from V and 5 bases from J; bases unmatched to any gene: 12. From the 5' RACE reads, TCRdb called clonotypes with MiXCR, one entry per CDR3 protein. The sample lists approximately 58,000 distinct CDR3 sequences; around a tenth were seen once. This chain connects TRBV3-1 to TRBJ2-1, with TRBD2 matching over 9 bases. The clonotype comes from an adult who was a healthcare worker with PCR-confirmed SARS-CoV-2 infection or an uninfected control (not recorded which). The sequenced sample consisted of whole blood. The CDR3: CASSRLPSGMGHNEQFF. The CDR3 coding sequence is TGTGCCAGCAGCCGTCTACCTAGCGGGATGGGTCACAATGAGCAGTTCTTC.